The T cell receptor beta chain under discussion was sequenced for a study of T cells in Graves' hyperthyroidism and ophthalmopathy. Concerning this clonotype itself: This may stem from a read error, because a much larger clone lies one nucleotide away.

Participants, patients aged 18 to 65, had newly diagnosed hyperthyroidism with a duration under 2 months. In germline, CDR1 is SGHNT, CDR2 YENEEA. This CDR3 has 15 residues. From RNA transcripts, TCR beta CDR3 regions were amplified. TCR CDR3 underwent first-round RT-PCR with the HTBI primer set. TCRdb called the multiplex PCR reads again in MiXCR, with one record for every CDR3 protein. The sample has hundreds of thousands of distinct CDR3 sequences, 18% seen once. This chain joins TRBV11-3 and TRBJ2-2; 7 bases line up with TRBD2. Source material: blood. The origin of this receptor is a woman aged 45-65 years with Graves' hyperthyroidism that later progressed to Graves' ophthalmopathy. The CDR3 loop reads CASSSTSPNTEELFF. CDR3 in DNA: TGTGCCAGCAGCTCGACTAGCCCCAACACCGAGGAGCTGTTTTTT.